Following are 3 T cell receptor beta chains from one sample sequenced in a study of blood T cell repertoires in COVID-19. The repertoire was sequenced with immunoSEQ multiplex PCR; TCRdb's copy has only in-frame clones and lacks some. Among about 220,000 clones listed, 86% were seen once. The source material was PBMCs or T cells enriched from blood (not recorded which). The receptor set was obtained from a middle-aged woman with acute COVID-19.

J is TRBJ2-1 and V is TRBV4-2; D is perhaps TRBD1 (5 bases). Germline V gene data show CDR1 as LGHNA and CDR2 as YNFKEQ. The CDR3 has 16 amino acids. V shed 3 bases and J shed 0 bases, with 12 bases lying between them. The CDR3 region is CASSHADRVSYNEQFF. CDR3 DNA sequence: TGTGCCAGCAGCCATGCAGACAGAGTCTCCTACAATGAGCAGTTCTTC.

This clone has more than one count but fewer than ten. The same CDR3 arises from other DNA sequences in this sample as well. The chain uses TRBV9 and TRBJ1-1; D possibly corresponds to TRBD1 (5 bases). This CDR3 is 15 amino acids long. The ends were cut back, 3 bases at V and 1 base at J, with 13 bases in the middle. Germline-derived CDR1 and CDR2 are SGDLS and YYNGEE. CDR3 in amino acids: CASSAGGPWNTEAFF. DNA for the CDR3: TGTGCCAGCAGCGCCGGGGGACCATGGAACACTGAAGCTTTCTTT.

The V and J genes are TRBV5-6 and TRBJ2-4; 9 bases are a match to TRBD2. Germline V gives CDR1 SGHDT, CDR2 YYEEEE. This CDR3 spans 16 amino acids. The J segment lost 15 bases and the V segment lost 4 bases, leaving 20 bases of the junction unmatched. As DNA, the CDR3 is TGTGCCAGCAGCCGGATCCCCCATGGCGGGGGGGCCGTTCGGTACTTC. Translated: CASSRIPHGGGAVRYF.